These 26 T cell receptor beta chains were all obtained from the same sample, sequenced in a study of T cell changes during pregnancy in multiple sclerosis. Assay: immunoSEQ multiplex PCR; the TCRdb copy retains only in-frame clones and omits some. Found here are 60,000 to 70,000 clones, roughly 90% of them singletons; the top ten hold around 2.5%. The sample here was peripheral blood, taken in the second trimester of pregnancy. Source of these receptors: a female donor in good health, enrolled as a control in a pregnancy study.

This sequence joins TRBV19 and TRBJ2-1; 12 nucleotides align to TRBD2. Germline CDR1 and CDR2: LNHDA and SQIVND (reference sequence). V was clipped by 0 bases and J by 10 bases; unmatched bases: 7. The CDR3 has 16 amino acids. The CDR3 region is CASSIEKASGRAEQFF. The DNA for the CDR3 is TGTGCCAGTAGTATAGAGAAAGCTAGCGGGAGGGCCGAGCAGTTCTTC.

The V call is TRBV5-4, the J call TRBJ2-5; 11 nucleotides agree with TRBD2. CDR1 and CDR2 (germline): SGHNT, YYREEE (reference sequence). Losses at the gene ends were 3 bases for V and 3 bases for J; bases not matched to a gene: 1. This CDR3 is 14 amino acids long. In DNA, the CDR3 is TGTGCCAGCAGCTCGACTAGCGGGGAAGAGACCCAGTACTTC. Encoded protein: CASSSTSGEETQYF.

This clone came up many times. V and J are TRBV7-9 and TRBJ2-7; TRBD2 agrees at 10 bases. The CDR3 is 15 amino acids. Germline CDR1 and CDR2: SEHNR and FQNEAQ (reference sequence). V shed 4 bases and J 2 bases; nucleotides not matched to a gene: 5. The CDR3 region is CASSSTAGGPYEQYF. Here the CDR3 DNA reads TGTGCCAGCAGCTCCACAGCGGGAGGGCCCTACGAGCAGTACTTC.

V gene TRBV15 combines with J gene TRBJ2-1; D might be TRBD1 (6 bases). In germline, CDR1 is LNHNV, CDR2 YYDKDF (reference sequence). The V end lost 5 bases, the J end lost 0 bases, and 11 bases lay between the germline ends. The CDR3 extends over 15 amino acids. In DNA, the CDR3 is TGTGCCACCAGCGGCGACAGGCGCTCCTACAATGAGCAGTTCTTC. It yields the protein CATSGDRRSYNEQFF.

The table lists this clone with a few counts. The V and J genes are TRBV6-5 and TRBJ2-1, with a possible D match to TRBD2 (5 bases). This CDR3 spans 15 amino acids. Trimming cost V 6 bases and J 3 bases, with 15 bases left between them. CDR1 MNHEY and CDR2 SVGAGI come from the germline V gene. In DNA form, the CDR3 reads TGTGCCAGCAGCCCTCTAGCCTCGGACTACAATGAGCAGTTCTTC. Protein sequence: CASSPLASDYNEQFF.

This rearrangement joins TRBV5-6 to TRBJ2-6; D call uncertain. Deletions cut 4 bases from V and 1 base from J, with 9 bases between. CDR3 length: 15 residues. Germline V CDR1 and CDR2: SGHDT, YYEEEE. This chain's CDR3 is CASSLTGSGANVLTF. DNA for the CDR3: TGTGCCAGCAGCCTAACGGGTTCTGGGGCCAACGTCCTGACTTTC.

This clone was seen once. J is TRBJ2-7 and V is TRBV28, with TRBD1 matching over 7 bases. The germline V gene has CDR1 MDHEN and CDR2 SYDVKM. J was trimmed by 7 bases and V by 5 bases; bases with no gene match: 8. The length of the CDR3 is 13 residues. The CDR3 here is CASSQGGYWEQYF. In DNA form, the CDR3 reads TGTGCCAGCAGTCAAGGGGGCTACTGGGAGCAGTACTTC.

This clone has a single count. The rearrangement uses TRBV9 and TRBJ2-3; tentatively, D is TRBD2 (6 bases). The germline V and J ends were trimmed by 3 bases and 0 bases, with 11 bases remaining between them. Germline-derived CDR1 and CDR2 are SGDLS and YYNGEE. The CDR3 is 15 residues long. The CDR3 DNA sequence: TGTGCCAGCAGCGAACGGGGGTCTAGCACAGATACGCAGTATTTT. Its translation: CASSERGSSTDTQYF.

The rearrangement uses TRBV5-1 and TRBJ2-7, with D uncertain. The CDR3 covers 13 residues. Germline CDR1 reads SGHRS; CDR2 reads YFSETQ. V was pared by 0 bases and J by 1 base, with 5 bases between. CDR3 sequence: CASSLDRSYEQYF. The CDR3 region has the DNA TGCGCCAGCAGCTTGGACAGATCCTACGAGCAGTACTTC.

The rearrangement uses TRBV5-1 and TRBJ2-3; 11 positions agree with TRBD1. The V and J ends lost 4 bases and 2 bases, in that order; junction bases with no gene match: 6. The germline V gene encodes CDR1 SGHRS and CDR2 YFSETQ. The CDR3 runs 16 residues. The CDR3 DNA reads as TGCGCCAGCAGCACGGGACAGGGGGGATTCACAGATACGCAGTATTTT. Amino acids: CASSTGQGGFTDTQYF.

The CDR3 nucleotides are TGTGCCAGTAGTATAGCCCTCGGGGAGAGGGAGTTCTTC. It is translated as CASSIALGEREFF. V gene TRBV19 combines with J gene TRBJ2-1, with a tentative D call TRBD2 (5 bases). Germline CDR1 is LNHDA and CDR2 is SQIVND (reference sequence). Trimming left V 1 base short and J 14 bases short, with 15 bases between. The CDR3 sequence is 13 residues long. Full variable domain (outside the CDR3, taken from reference TRBV19 and TRBJ2-1): DGGITQSPKYLFRKEGQNVTLSCEQNLNHDAMYWYRQDPGQGLRLIYYSQIVNDFQKGDIAEGYSVSREKKESFPLTVTSAQKNPTAFYLCASSIALGEREFFGPGTRLTVL.

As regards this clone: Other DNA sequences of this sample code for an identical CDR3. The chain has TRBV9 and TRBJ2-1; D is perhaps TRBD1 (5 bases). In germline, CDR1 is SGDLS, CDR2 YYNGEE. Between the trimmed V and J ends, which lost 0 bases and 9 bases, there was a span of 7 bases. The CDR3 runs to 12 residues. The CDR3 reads CASSVAGFEQFF. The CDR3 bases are TGTGCCAGCAGCGTAGCAGGGTTTGAGCAGTTCTTC.

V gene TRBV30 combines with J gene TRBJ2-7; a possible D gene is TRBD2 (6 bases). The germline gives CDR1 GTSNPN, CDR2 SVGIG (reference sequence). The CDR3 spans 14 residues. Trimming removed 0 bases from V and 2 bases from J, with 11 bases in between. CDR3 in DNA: TGTGCCTGGAGTGTGTGGGGGGAAACCTACGAGCAGTACTTC. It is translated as CAWSVWGETYEQYF.

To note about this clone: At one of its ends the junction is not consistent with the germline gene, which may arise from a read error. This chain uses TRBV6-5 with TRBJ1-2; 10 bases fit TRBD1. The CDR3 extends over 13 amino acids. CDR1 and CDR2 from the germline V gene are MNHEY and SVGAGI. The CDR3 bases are TGTGCCAGCGCCGATACGGGACAGGGGCTCCCCCACTTC. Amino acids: CASADTGQGLPHF.

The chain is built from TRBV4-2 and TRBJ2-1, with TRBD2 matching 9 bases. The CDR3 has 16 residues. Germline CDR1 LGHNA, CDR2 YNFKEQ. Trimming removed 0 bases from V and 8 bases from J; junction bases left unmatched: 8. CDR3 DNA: TGTGCCAGCAGCCAAGATCGGGCGGGAGGGCCGGATGAGCAGTTCTTC. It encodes CASSQDRAGGPDEQFF.

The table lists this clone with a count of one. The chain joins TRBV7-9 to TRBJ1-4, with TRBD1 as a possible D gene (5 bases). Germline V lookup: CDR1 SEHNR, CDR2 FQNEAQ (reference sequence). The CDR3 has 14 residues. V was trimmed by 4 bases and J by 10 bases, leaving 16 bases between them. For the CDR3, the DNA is TGTGCCAGCAGCTCCCCCCCCGCGGGGGTAAAACTGTTTTTT. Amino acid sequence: CASSSPPAGVKLFF.

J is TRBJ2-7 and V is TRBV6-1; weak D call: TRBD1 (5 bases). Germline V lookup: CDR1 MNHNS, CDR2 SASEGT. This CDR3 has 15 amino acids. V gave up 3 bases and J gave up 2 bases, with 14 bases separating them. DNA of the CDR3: TGTGCCAGCAGTGAGATGGTAGAAGGGGCCTACGAGCAGTACTTC. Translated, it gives CASSEMVEGAYEQYF.

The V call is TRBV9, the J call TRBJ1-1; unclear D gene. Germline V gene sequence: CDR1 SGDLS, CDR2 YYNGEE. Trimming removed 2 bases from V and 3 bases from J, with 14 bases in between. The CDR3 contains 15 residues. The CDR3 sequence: CASSVKDRGYTEAFF. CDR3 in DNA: TGTGCCAGCAGCGTGAAGGATCGGGGATACACTGAAGCTTTCTTT.

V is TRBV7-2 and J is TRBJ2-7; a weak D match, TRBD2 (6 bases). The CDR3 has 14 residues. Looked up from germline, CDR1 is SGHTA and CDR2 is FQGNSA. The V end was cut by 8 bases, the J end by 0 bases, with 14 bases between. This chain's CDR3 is CASQAGSSSYEQYF. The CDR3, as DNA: TGTGCCAGCCAGGCGGGGTCTAGCTCCTACGAGCAGTACTTC.

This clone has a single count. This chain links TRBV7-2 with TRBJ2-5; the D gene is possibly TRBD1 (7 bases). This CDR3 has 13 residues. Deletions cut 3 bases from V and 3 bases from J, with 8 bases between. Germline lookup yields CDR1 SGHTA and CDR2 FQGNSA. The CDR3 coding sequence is TGTGCCAGCAGCTTCAGGGGGGAAGAGACCCAGTACTTC. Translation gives CASSFRGEETQYF.

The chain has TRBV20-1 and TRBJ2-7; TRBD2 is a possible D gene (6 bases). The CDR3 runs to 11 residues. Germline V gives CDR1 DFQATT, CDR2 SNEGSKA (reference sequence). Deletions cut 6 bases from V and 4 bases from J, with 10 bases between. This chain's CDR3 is CSASAGYEQYF. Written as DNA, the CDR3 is TGCAGTGCGTCCGCGGGGTACGAGCAGTACTTC.

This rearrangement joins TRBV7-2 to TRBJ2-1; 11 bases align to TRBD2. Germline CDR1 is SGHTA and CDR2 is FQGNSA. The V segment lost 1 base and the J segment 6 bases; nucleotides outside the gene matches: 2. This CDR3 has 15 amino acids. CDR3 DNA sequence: TGTGCCAGCAGCTTAGTGGGGACTAGCGGCAATGAGCAGTTCTTC. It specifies CASSLVGTSGNEQFF.

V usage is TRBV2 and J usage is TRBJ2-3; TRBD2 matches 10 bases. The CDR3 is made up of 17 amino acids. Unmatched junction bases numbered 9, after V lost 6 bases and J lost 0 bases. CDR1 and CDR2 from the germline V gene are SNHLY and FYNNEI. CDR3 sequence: CASRTTRLAGSTDTQYF. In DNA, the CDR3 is TGTGCCAGCAGAACGACACGACTAGCGGGCAGCACAGATACGCAGTATTTT.

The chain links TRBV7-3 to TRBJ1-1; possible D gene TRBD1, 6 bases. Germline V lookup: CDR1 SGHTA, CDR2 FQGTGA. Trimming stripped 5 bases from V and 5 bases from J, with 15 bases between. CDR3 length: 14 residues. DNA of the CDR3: TGTGCCAGCAGCCCTCAGGGGACGAGGACTGAAGCTTTCTTT. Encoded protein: CASSPQGTRTEAFF.

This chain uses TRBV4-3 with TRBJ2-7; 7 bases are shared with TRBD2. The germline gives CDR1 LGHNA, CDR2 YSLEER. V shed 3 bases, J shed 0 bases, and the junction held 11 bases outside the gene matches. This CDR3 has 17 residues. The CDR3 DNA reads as TGCGCCAGCAGCCATCCTGGGGGGGATCGTGGCTCCTACGAGCAGTACTTC. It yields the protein CASSHPGGDRGSYEQYF.

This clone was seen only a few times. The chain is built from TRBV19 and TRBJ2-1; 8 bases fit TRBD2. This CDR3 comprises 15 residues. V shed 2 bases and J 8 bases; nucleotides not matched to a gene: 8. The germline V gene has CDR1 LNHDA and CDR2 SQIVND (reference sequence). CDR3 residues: CASSISAGGPHEQFF. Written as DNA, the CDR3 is TGTGCCAGTAGTATATCGGCGGGGGGCCCCCATGAGCAGTTCTTC.